This T cell receptor beta chain was captured by sequencing in a study of shared clonotypes between healthy human individuals. Caucasian adults residing in Nashville, Tennessee made up all the donors. Sequenced by immunoSEQ multiplex PCR; TCRdb stores in-frame clones only, minus some. The data hold roughly 680,000 clones, with roughly 72% observed a single time. The CDR3 is 15 residues long. V was trimmed by 4 bases and J by 3 bases, leaving 15 bases between them. Germline CDR1 and CDR2: KGHSH and LQKENI. The chain links TRBV18 to TRBJ1-1; perhaps TRBD1 as D (6 bases). The sample taken for sequencing was memory CD4+ T cells sorted from blood. Subset reported: CD45RA-negative fraction. The source of this sequence is a woman in her twenties or thirties in good health. In DNA form, the CDR3 reads TGTGCCAGCTCACGTGGGGGCGCGAGGGACACTGAAGCTTTCTTT. Translation gives CASSRGGARDTEAFF.